One sample yielded the 27 T cell receptor beta chains listed below, sequenced in a study of T cells in localized non-small cell lung cancer. Data came from immunoSEQ multiplex PCR; TCRdb stores just in-frame clones and leaves some out. The table has about 16,000 clones, approximately 90% seen once. This specimen consisted of peripheral blood, obtained before any cancer treatment. These receptors all come from a male donor at least 60 years old with stage II squamous cell lung carcinoma.

This clone was recorded only once. The chain has TRBV18 and TRBJ2-5; D unresolved. CDR3 length: 15 amino acids. CDR1 KGHSH and CDR2 LQKENI come from the germline V gene. V was clipped by 1 base and J by 4 bases, with 13 bases between them. The CDR3 DNA reads TGTGCCAGCTCACCACTTTTAATACGGACAGAGACCCAGTACTTC. It specifies CASSPLLIRTETQYF.

This sequence joins TRBV7-6 and TRBJ1-1, with TRBD1 matching 7 bases. Germline lookup yields CDR1 SGHVS and CDR2 FNYEAQ. The CDR3 runs to 16 residues. J was trimmed by 1 base and V by 1 base; bases with no gene match: 6. The CDR3 nucleotides are TGTGCCAGCAGCTTAGTGACAGGGTGGGGGAACACTGAAGCTTTCTTT. Protein product: CASSLVTGWGNTEAFF.

The J gene is TRBJ2-5, the V gene TRBV9, with TRBD1 identical over 9 bases. V lost 0 bases to trimming and J lost 0 bases; unmatched junction nucleotides: 6. Looked up from germline, CDR1 is SGDLS and CDR2 is YYNGEE. The CDR3 spans 17 residues. Here the CDR3 reads CASSVAIGTGNQETQYF. The CDR3 DNA sequence: TGTGCCAGCAGCGTAGCCATTGGGACAGGGAACCAAGAGACCCAGTACTTC.

This clone came up once. This chain connects TRBV29-1 to TRBJ2-7; TRBD2 is a possible D gene (6 bases). With 7 bases removed from V and 4 bases from J, the gap between germline ends came to 14 bases. The CDR3 runs to 12 residues. From germline, CDR1 is SQVTM and CDR2 ANQGSEA. Here the CDR3 reads CSADFGGYEQYF. The CDR3 DNA is TGCAGCGCCGACTTCGGAGGGTACGAGCAGTACTTC.

The chain is built from TRBV5-1 and TRBJ1-4, with D possibly matching TRBD1 (5 bases). The germline V gene encodes CDR1 SGHRS and CDR2 YFSETQ. This CDR3 comprises 13 residues. The V and J ends lost 4 bases and 8 bases respectively, with 12 bases between them. The CDR3 DNA reads as TGCGCCAGCAGCCGGGGACCTACCGAAAAACTGTTTTTT. Protein: CASSRGPTEKLFF.

The V gene is TRBV27, the J gene TRBJ1-1; unclear D gene. The CDR3 sequence is 13 residues long. From germline, CDR1 is MNHEY and CDR2 SMNVEV (reference sequence). V lost 8 bases to trimming and J lost 2 bases, with 12 bases between them. DNA of the CDR3: TGTGCCAGCGCGGGAGGACTCAACACTGAAGCTTTCTTT. The encoded protein is CASAGGLNTEAFF.

This clone occurred a few times. The J gene is TRBJ1-2, the V gene TRBV28; D remains unclear. This CDR3 comprises 14 residues. The ends were cut back, 6 bases at V and 2 bases at J, with 13 bases in the middle. Germline V gene sequence: CDR1 MDHEN, CDR2 SYDVKM. The CDR3 coding sequence is TGTGCCAGCAGCCCAATGTGGCGGAACTATGGCTACACCTTC. It yields the protein CASSPMWRNYGYTF.

This clone was observed a single time. The gene calls are TRBV6-4 and TRBJ2-1; tentatively, D is TRBD2 (5 bases). The CDR3 is 12 amino acids. Germline V gene data show CDR1 as MRHNA and CDR2 as SNTAGT. Trimming shortened V by 3 bases and J by 8 bases, and 8 bases separated the two germline ends. This chain's CDR3 is CASSERDDEQFF. The CDR3 nucleotides read TGTGCCAGCAGTGAGAGGGATGATGAGCAGTTCTTC.

V is TRBV15 and J is TRBJ1-4, with D possibly being TRBD1 (6 bases). CDR1 LNHNV and CDR2 YYDKDF come from the germline V gene (reference sequence). V was shortened by 1 base and J by 8 bases, with 11 bases between the two germline ends. This CDR3 has 14 amino acids. The CDR3 here is CATSRAGAREKLFF. CDR3 DNA sequence: TGTGCCACCAGCAGAGCGGGGGCGCGGGAAAAACTGTTTTTT.

V and J are TRBV5-1 and TRBJ2-3; TRBD1 is a possible D gene (5 bases). Deletions cut 4 bases from V and 1 base from J, with 10 bases between. Germline loops: CDR1 SGHRS, CDR2 YFSETQ. This CDR3 contains 14 residues. CDR3 DNA sequence: TGCGCCAGCAGCATAGGACAAGGCACAGATACGCAGTATTTT. Encoded protein: CASSIGQGTDTQYF.

The gene calls are TRBV11-3 and TRBJ2-5, with 9 bases identical to TRBD1. CDR1 SGHNT and CDR2 YENEEA come from the germline V gene. The CDR3 has 16 amino acids. Trimming cost V 2 bases and J 4 bases; bases outside gene matches: 8. The CDR3 DNA reads as TGTGCCAGCAGCTTAAATACAGGGGGCAGGGGAGAGACCCAGTACTTC. Protein sequence: CASSLNTGGRGETQYF. Full variable domain (missing parts from reference TRBV11-3 and TRBJ2-5): EAGVVQSPRYKIIEKKQPVAFWCNPISGHNTLYWYLQNLGQGPELLIRYENEEAVDDSQLPKDRFSAERLKGVDSTLKIQPAELGDSAVYLCASSLNTGGRGETQYFGPGTRLLVL.

V gene TRBV5-6 combines with J gene TRBJ2-7; D unclear. The CDR3 is made up of 15 amino acids. The germline V gene encodes CDR1 SGHDT and CDR2 YYEEEE. Trimming left V 0 bases short and J 5 bases short, with 15 bases between. Here the CDR3 DNA reads TGTGCCAGCAGCTTGGGAGATTGGGGTTTCCACGAGCAGTACTTC. It encodes CASSLGDWGFHEQYF. Full variable domain (remainder filled in from reference TRBV5-6 and TRBJ2-7): DAGVTQSPTHLIKTRGQQVTLRCSPKSGHDTVSWYQQALGQGPQFIFQYYEEEERQRGNFPDRFSGHQFPNYSSELNVNALLLGDSALYLCASSLGDWGFHEQYFGPGTRLTVT.

V and J are TRBV4-1 and TRBJ2-5; no definite D call. Per germline, CDR1 MGHRA and CDR2 YSYEKL. Trimming stripped 4 bases from V and 4 bases from J, with 19 bases between. CDR3 length: 16 amino acids. The CDR3 coding sequence is TGCGCCAGCAGCCTCACTCAGGCTACCAATAGAGAGACCCAGTACTTC. Amino acid sequence: CASSLTQATNRETQYF.

The sample holds one count of this clone. J is TRBJ2-5 and V is TRBV19; TRBD1 aligns across 8 bases. V gave up 2 bases and J gave up 4 bases; unmatched junction bases: 6. This CDR3 contains 15 residues. Germline lookup yields CDR1 LNHDA and CDR2 SQIVND (reference sequence). The CDR3, as DNA: TGTGCCAGTAGTATAACAGGGGGTGGCCTAGAGACCCAGTACTTC. This codes for CASSITGGGLETQYF.

V is TRBV18 and J is TRBJ2-7, with D unresolved. V lost 1 base to trimming and J lost 0 bases, with 7 bases between them. Per the germline V gene, CDR1 is KGHSH and CDR2 is LQKENI. This CDR3 is 14 amino acids long. CDR3 nucleotides: TGTGCCAGCTCACCACTGGCCAGCTCCTACGAGCAGTACTTC. Amino acid sequence: CASSPLASSYEQYF.

DNA for the CDR3: TGTGCCACCAGCACCCATGGGTTAAACTATGGCTACACCTTC. Translated, it gives CATSTHGLNYGYTF. This sequence joins TRBV15 and TRBJ1-2; no clear D. Trimming stripped 4 bases from V and 2 bases from J, with 11 bases between. The CDR3 runs 14 residues. Germline assignment: CDR1 LNHNV and CDR2 YYDKDF (reference sequence).

This clone was detected only once. J is TRBJ2-1 and V is TRBV5-4; TRBD2 matches at 12 bases. This CDR3 comprises 14 residues. The germline CDR1 and CDR2 sequences are SGHNT and YYREEE (reference sequence). Trimming at V came to 5 bases and at J to 7 bases, leaving 4 bases not matched to a gene. DNA of the CDR3: TGTGCCAGCAGTCCGACTAGCGGGAGTAATGAGCAGTTCTTC. It encodes CASSPTSGSNEQFF.

This sequence joins TRBV5-1 and TRBJ1-4; 8 positions match TRBD1. The V gene's germline CDR1 is SGHRS and CDR2 YFSETQ. J lost 8 bases, V lost 0 bases, and 9 bases had no gene match. This CDR3 region has 16 residues. The CDR3 DNA follows: TGCGCCAGCAGCTTGGAGCCGACAGGGGAGGACGAAAAACTGTTTTTT. Encoded protein: CASSLEPTGEDEKLFF.

The chain joins TRBV5-6 to TRBJ1-1; a weak D match, TRBD1 (6 bases). Trimming removed 0 bases from V and 5 bases from J, with 20 bases in between. CDR1 SGHDT and CDR2 YYEEEE come from the germline V gene. This CDR3 spans 17 amino acids. CDR3 coding DNA: TGTGCCAGCAGCTTGGCCGCAGGACCCAGGGGAGGAACTGAAGCTTTCTTT. It yields the protein CASSLAAGPRGGTEAFF.

V and J are TRBV10-3 and TRBJ2-5; 8 nucleotides align to TRBD2. The CDR3 totals 14 residues. Looked up from germline, CDR1 is ENHRY and CDR2 is SYGVKD. V shed 3 bases, J shed 5 bases, and the junction held 5 bases outside the gene matches. CDR3 DNA sequence: TGTGCCATCAGTGACTTAGCGGGACGGGAGACCCAGTACTTC. This sequence encodes CAISDLAGRETQYF.

This clone was recorded only once. The chain employs TRBV28 and TRBJ2-1; 12 bases are shared with TRBD2. Trimming removed 4 bases from V and 3 bases from J; junction bases left unmatched: 7. This CDR3 is 17 amino acids long. Germline V gene data show CDR1 as MDHEN and CDR2 as SYDVKM. The CDR3: CASSSGTSGLNYNEQFF. The CDR3 DNA sequence: TGTGCCAGCAGTTCCGGGACTAGCGGGTTGAACTACAATGAGCAGTTCTTC.

V and J are TRBV11-3 and TRBJ2-7; tentative D call: TRBD2 (7 bases). CDR1 and CDR2 (germline): SGHNT, YENEEA. The CDR3 has 15 amino acids. Trimming left V 1 base short and J 2 bases short, with 12 bases between. The CDR3 sequence: CASSLGGGDAYEQYF. The CDR3, as DNA: TGTGCCAGCAGCTTAGGAGGGGGGGACGCCTACGAGCAGTACTTC.

V usage is TRBV2 and J usage is TRBJ1-5, with TRBD1 as a possible D gene (6 bases). The CDR3 covers 15 residues. Germline V lookup: CDR1 SNHLY, CDR2 FYNNEI. The ends were cut back, 8 bases at V and 5 bases at J, with 19 bases in the middle. In DNA, the CDR3 is TGTGCCAGCGAGTGGACCCGGACAGACGATCAGCCCCAGCATTTT. Translation: CASEWTRTDDQPQHF.

V is TRBV10-3 and J is TRBJ2-1; TRBD2 aligns across 13 bases. The junction had 3 bases not matched to a gene; V was cut back by 10 bases and J by 6 bases. The CDR3 spans 13 residues. Germline V CDR1 and CDR2: ENHRY, SYGVKD. The chain's CDR3 is CATGLAGPNEQFF. DNA for the CDR3: TGTGCCACGGGACTAGCGGGACCCAATGAGCAGTTCTTC.

The J gene is TRBJ1-2, the V gene TRBV6-5; perhaps TRBD1 as D (6 bases). The CDR3 is 12 residues long. V was clipped by 8 bases and J by 7 bases, with 14 bases between them. Germline V gene data show CDR1 as MNHEY and CDR2 as SVGAGI. CDR3 bases: TGTGCCAGCCGACTACAGGGTTTTGGCTACACCTTC. Its translation: CASRLQGFGYTF.

A single count supports this clone. The chain has TRBV28 and TRBJ1-6; D possibly corresponds to TRBD1 (6 bases). Trimming took off 4 bases at V and 10 bases at J, with 17 bases between the two ends. Germline V gene lookup returns CDR1 MDHEN and CDR2 SYDVKM. The CDR3 totals 15 residues. The CDR3 sequence is CASSSSDRFGSPLHF. DNA for the CDR3: TGTGCCAGCAGTTCCTCGGACAGATTCGGCTCACCCCTCCACTTT.

The chain uses TRBV9 and TRBJ2-1; 11 bases line up with TRBD2. CDR3 size: 19 residues. Trimming cost V 0 bases and J 2 bases; bases outside gene matches: 10. Germline V gene lookup returns CDR1 SGDLS and CDR2 YYNGEE. CDR3 region: CASSVDPKLAGGPYNEQFF. The CDR3 DNA follows: TGTGCCAGCAGCGTAGATCCCAAGCTAGCGGGAGGTCCCTACAATGAGCAGTTCTTC.